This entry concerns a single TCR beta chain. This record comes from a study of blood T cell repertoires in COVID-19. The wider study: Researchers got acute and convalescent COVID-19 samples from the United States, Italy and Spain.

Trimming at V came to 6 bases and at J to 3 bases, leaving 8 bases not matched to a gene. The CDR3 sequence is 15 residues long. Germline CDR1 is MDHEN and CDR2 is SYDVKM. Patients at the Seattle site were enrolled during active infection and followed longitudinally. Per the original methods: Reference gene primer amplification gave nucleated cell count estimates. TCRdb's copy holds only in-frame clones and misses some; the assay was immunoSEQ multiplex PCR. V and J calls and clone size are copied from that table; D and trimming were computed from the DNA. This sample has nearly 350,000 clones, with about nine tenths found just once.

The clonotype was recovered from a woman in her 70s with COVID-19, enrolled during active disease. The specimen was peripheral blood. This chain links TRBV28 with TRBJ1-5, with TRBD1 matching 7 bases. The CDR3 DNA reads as TGTGCCAGCAGCCAAGGACAGGTTGTCAATCAGCCCCAGCATTTT. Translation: CASSQGQVVNQPQHF.